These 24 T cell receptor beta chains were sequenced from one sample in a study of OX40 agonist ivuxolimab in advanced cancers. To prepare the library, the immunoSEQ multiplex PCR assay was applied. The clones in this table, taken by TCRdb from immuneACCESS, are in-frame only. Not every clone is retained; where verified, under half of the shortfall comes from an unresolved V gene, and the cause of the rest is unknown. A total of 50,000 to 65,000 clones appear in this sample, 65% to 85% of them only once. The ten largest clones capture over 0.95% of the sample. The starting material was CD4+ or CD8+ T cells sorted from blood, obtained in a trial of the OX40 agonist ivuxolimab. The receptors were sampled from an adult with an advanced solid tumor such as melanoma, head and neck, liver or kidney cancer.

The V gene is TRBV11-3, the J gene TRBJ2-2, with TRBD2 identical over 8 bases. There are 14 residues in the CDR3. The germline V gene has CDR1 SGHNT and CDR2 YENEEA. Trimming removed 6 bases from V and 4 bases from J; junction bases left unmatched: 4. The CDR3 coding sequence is TGTGCCAGCAGTTGGACTAGCCGCACCGGGGAGCTGTTTTTT. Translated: CASSWTSRTGELFF.

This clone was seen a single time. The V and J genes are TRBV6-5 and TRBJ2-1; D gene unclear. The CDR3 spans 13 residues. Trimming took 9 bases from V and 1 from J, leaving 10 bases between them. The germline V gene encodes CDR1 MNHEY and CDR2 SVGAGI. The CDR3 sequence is CASGAPSYNEQFF. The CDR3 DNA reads TGTGCCAGTGGTGCGCCGTCCTACAATGAGCAGTTCTTC.

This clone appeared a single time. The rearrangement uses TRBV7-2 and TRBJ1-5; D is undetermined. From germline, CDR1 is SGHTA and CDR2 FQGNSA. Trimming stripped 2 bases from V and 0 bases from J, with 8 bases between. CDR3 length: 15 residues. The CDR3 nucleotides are TGTGCCAGCAGCTTATTGAGTTATAGCAATCAGCCCCAGCATTTT. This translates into CASSLLSYSNQPQHF. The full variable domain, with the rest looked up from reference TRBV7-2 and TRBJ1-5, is GAGVSQSPSNKVTEKGKDVELRCDPISGHTALYWYRQSLGQGLEFLIYFQGNSAPDKSGLPSDRFSAERTGGSVSTLTIQRTQQEDSAVYLCASSLLSYSNQPQHFGDGTRLSIL.

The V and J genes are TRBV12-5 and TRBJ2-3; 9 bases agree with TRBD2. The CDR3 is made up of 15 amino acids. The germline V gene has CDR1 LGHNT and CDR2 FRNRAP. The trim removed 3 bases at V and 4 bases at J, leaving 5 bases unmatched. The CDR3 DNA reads TGTGCTAGTGGTTTCGGCGGGGGGGGTGCAGATACGCAGTATTTT. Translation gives CASGFGGGGADTQYF.

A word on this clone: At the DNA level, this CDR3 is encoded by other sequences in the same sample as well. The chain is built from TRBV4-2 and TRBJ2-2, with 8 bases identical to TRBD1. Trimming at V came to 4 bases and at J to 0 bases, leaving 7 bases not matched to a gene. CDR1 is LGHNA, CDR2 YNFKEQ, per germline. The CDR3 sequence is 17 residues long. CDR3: CASSLLKDRANTGELFF. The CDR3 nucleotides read TGTGCCAGCAGCCTCCTAAAGGACAGGGCGAACACCGGGGAGCTGTTTTTT.

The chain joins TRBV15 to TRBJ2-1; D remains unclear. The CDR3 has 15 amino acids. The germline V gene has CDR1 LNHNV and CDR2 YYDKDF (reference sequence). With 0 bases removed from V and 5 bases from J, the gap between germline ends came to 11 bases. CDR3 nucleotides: TGTGCCACCAGCAGAGATATGGTCGAGAACAATGAGCAGTTCTTC. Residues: CATSRDMVENNEQFF.

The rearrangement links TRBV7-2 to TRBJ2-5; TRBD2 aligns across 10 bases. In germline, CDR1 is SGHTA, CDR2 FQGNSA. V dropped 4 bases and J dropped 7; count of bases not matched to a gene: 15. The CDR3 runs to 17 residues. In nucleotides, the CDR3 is TGTGCCAGCAGCTCCCGAGGGCGTAGCGGGGGGCCTGGGACCCAGTACTTC. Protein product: CASSSRGRSGGPGTQYF.

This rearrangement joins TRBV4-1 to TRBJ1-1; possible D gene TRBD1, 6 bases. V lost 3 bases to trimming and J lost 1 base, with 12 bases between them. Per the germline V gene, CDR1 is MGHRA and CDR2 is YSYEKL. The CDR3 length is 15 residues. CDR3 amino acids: CASSQGHSSNTEAFF. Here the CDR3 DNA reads TGCGCCAGCAGCCAGGGACATTCCTCGAACACTGAAGCTTTCTTT.

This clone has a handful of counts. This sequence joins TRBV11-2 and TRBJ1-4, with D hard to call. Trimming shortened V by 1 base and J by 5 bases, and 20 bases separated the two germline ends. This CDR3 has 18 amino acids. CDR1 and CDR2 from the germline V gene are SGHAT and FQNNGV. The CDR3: CASSLVGTGVQKNEKLFF. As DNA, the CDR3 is TGTGCCAGCAGCTTAGTCGGTACCGGGGTACAGAAGAATGAAAAACTGTTTTTT.

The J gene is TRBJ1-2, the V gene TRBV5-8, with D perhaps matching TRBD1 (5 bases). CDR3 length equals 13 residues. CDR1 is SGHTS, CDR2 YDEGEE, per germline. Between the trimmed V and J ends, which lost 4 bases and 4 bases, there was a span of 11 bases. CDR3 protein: CASSPPGSYGYTF. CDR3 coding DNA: TGTGCCAGCAGCCCGCCAGGGTCCTATGGCTACACCTTC.

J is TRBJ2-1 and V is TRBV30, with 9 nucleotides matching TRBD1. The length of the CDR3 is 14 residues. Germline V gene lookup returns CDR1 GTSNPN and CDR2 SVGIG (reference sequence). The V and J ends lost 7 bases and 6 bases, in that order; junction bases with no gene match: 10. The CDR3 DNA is TGTGCCTCGCAGACAGGGGGTCTGAGCAATGAGCAGTTCTTC. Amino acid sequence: CASQTGGLSNEQFF. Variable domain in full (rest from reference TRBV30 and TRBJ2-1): SQTIHQWPATLVQPVGSPLSLECTVEGTSNPNLYWYRQAAGRGLQLLFYSVGIGQISSEVPQNLSASRPQDRQFILSSKKLLLSDSGFYLCASQTGGLSNEQFFGPGTRLTVL.

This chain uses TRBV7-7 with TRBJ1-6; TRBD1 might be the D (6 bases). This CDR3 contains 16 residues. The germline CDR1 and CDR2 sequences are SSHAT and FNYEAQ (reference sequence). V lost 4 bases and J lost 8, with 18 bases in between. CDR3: CASSSPYAGVYSPLHF. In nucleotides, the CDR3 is TGTGCCAGCAGCTCCCCTTATGCAGGGGTGTATTCACCCCTCCACTTT.

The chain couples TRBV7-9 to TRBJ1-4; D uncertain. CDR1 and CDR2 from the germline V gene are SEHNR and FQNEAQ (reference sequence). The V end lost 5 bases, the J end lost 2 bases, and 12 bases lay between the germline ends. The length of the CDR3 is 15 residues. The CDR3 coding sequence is TGTGCCAGCAGCCCCCCCCGGGGTACTAATGAAAAACTGTTTTTT. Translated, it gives CASSPPRGTNEKLFF. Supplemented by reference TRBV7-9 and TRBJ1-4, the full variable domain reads DTGVSQNPRHKITKRGQNVTFRCDPISEHNRLYWYRQTLGQGPEFLTYFQNEAQLEKSRLLSDRFSAERPKGSFSTLEIQRTEQGDSAMYLCASSPPRGTNEKLFFGSGTQLSVL.

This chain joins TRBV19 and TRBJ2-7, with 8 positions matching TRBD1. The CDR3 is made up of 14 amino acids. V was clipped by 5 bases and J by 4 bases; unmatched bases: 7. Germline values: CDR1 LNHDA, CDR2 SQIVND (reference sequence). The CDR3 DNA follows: TGTGCCAGTAGTCCACGGACAGGGAGTTACGAGCAGTACTTC. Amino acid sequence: CASSPRTGSYEQYF. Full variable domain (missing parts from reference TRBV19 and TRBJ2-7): DGGITQSPKYLFRKEGQNVTLSCEQNLNHDAMYWYRQDPGQGLRLIYYSQIVNDFQKGDIAEGYSVSREKKESFPLTVTSAQKNPTAFYLCASSPRTGSYEQYFGPGTRLTVT.

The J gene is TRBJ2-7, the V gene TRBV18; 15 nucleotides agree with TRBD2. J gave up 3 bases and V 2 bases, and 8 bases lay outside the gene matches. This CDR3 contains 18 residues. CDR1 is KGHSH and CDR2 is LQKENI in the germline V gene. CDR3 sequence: CASSPGTSGGTGRYEQYF. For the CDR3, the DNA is TGTGCCAGCTCACCAGGGACTAGCGGGGGGACCGGTCGCTACGAGCAGTACTTC.

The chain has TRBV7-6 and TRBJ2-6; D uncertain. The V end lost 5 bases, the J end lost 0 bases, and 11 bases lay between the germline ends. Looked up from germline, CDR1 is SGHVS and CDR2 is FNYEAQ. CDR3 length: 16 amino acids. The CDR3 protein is CASSPTSSSGANVLTF. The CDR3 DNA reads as TGTGCCAGCAGCCCGACTTCCAGCTCTGGGGCCAACGTCCTGACTTTC.

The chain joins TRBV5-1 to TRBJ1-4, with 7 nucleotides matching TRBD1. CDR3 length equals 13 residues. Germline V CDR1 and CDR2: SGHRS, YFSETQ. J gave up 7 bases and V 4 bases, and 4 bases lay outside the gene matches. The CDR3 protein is CASSGGGTEKLFF. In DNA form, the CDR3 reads TGCGCCAGCAGCGGAGGGGGCACTGAAAAACTGTTTTTT.

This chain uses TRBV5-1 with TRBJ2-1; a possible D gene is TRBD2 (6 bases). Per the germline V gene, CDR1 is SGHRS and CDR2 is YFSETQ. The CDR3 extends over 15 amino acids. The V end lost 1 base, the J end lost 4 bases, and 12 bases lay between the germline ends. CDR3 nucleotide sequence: TGCGCCAGCAGCTTGTCGGGGGAAAGTTACAATGAGCAGTTCTTC. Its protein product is CASSLSGESYNEQFF.

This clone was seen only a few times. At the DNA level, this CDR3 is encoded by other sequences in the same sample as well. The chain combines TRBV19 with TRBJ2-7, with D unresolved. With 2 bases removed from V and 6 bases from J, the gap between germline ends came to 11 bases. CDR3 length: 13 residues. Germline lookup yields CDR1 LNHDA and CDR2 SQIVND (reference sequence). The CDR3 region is CASSIRWPFEQYF. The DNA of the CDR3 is TGTGCCAGTAGTATAAGATGGCCATTCGAGCAGTACTTC.

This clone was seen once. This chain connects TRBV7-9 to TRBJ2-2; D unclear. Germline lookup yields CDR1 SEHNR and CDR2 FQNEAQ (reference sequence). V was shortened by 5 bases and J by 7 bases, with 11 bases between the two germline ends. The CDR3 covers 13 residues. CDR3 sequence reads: CASSLSGSGELFF. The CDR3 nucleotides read TGTGCCAGCAGCCTCAGTGGAAGCGGGGAGCTGTTTTTT.

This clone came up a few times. CDR3 nucleotide sequence: TGTGCCAGCAGCCAGGCGGGTTGGGGATTCTACGAGCAGTACTTC. Its translation: CASSQAGWGFYEQYF. The V gene is TRBV14, the J gene TRBJ2-7; a weak D match, TRBD2 (5 bases). Per the germline V gene, CDR1 is SGHDN and CDR2 is FVKESK. The ends were cut back, 3 bases at V and 3 bases at J, with 15 bases in the middle. The CDR3 contains 15 residues.

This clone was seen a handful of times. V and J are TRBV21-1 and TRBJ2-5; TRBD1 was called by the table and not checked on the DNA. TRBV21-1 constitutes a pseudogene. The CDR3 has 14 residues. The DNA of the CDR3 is TGTGCCAGCAGCAAATCAGGACAGCGAGAGACCCAGTACTTC. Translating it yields CASSKSGQRETQYF.

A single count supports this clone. The CDR3 DNA reads TGTGCCATCTCTTCGGGGGGGCTGGCAGATACGCAGTATTTT. This translates into CAISSGGLADTQYF. The chain combines TRBV10-3 with TRBJ2-3, with 8 nucleotides matching TRBD2. Germline V gene sequence: CDR1 ENHRY, CDR2 SYGVKD. The CDR3 contains 14 residues. V lost 8 bases to trimming and J lost 4 bases; unmatched junction nucleotides: 8.

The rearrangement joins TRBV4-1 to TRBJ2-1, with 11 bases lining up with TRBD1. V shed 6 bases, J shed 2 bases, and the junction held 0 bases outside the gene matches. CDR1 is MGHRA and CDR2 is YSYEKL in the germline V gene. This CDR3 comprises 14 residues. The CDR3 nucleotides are TGCGCCAGCAGGGACAGGGGGCCCTACAATGAGCAGTTCTTC. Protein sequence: CASRDRGPYNEQFF.